Below, one TCR beta chain is given with its context. This sample stems from a study of blood T cell repertoires in COVID-19. The overall study: T cells, B-cell-depleted T cells, or PBMCs supplied cDNA or gDNA.

Assay: immunoSEQ multiplex PCR; the TCRdb copy retains only in-frame clones and omits some. Here the sample spans under 200,000 clones, 88% being singletons. The source of this sequence is a man between 18 and 29 years old with active or convalescent COVID-19. Sequencing used peripheral blood.

The CDR3 protein is CSVEVRANYGYTF. Written as DNA, the CDR3 is TGCAGCGTTGAAGTCCGAGCTAACTATGGCTACACCTTC. This sequence joins TRBV29-1 and TRBJ1-2; the D is unclear. The CDR3 contains 13 residues. V lost 1 base to trimming and J lost 0 bases, with 6 bases between them. The germline V gene has CDR1 SQVTM and CDR2 ANQGSEA. Together with reference TRBV29-1 and TRBJ1-2, the CDR3 gives the full variable domain: SAVISQKPSRDICQRGTSLTIQCQVDSQVTMMFWYRQQPGQSLTLIATANQGSEATYESGFVIDKFPISRPNLTFSTLTVSNMSPEDSSIYLCSVEVRANYGYTFGSGTRLTVV.